This T cell receptor beta chain was profiled in a study of cytomegalovirus exposure and HLA in healthy donors. Study observations and caveats: Sequencing likely produced, as an artifact, a cluster of highly shared sequence variants. The investigators catalogued some 160 TCR beta chains as cytomegalovirus-associated.

Germline V CDR1 and CDR2: MGHDK, SYGVNS. V was trimmed by 3 bases and J by 0 bases, leaving 18 bases between them. The CDR3 length is 18 residues. With respect to this clone: Its antigen is not identified.

Amplification used 60 Vbeta primers and 13 Jbeta primers. Clones were read by immunoSEQ multiplex PCR, and TCRdb kept only the in-frame ones, dropping some. This repertoire shows fewer than 150,000 clones, around 73% found once; its top ten account for around 1.2%. Sequencing used PBMCs. The sequence came from a man aged 50-59 years in good health and CMV-seronegative. The chain couples TRBV25-1 to TRBJ1-3; D is perhaps TRBD1 (5 bases). CDR3 region: CASSELGAATHSGNTIYF. In DNA, the CDR3 is TGTGCCAGCAGTGAGTTAGGGGCAGCTACCCACTCTGGAAACACCATATATTTT.